These 14 T cell receptor beta chains share one sample of origin, sequenced in a study of T cells in Graves' hyperthyroidism and ophthalmopathy. TCR beta CDR3 regions were amplified from RNA transcripts. The HTBI primer set served for first-round RT-PCR of the TCR CDR3. A single record per CDR3 protein comes from TCRdb applying MiXCR to the multiplex PCR reads. The sample consists of roughly 750,000 distinct CDR3 sequences, about 17% of them appearing once. The specimen was blood. These receptors came from a man aged 18 to 29 with Graves' hyperthyroidism.

In this sample, this clonotype turned up many times. The V call is TRBV2, the J call TRBJ2-3; 13 positions match TRBD2. J lost 2 bases, V lost 3 bases, and 2 bases had no gene match. This CDR3 contains 16 residues. The germline V gene has CDR1 SNHLY and CDR2 FYNNEI. The DNA of the CDR3 is TGTGCCAGCAGTGAGGGACTAGCGGGGATCACAGATACGCAGTATTTT. Amino acids: CASSEGLAGITDTQYF.

This clonotype was recorded many times. This chain joins TRBV28 and TRBJ2-1; 7 bases match TRBD2. Germline V gene data show CDR1 as MDHEN and CDR2 as SYDVKM. This CDR3 contains 16 residues. Trimming removed 5 bases from V and 1 base from J; junction bases left unmatched: 8. The CDR3 region has the DNA TGTGCCAGCAGTCCCAGGGTGGGAGGGTCCTACAATGAGCAGTTCTTC. It specifies CASSPRVGGSYNEQFF.

This clonotype has just a few counts. The V gene is TRBV6-2 or TRBV6-3, the J gene TRBJ1-2, with TRBD1 matching 10 bases. The CDR3 contains 17 residues. Trimming cost V 5 bases and J 6 bases; bases outside gene matches: 15. The V gene's germline CDR1 is MNHEY and CDR2 SVGEGT. The CDR3 region has the DNA TGTGCCAGCAGTCCACCGGGACAGGGGCCAACAGAGGATGGCTACACCTTC. It yields the protein CASSPPGQGPTEDGYTF.

This clonotype has at least ten counts. The chain links TRBV7-2 to TRBJ2-7; unclear D gene. V lost 5 bases and J 0 bases, leaving 14 bases between the germline ends. Looked up from germline, CDR1 is SGHTA and CDR2 is FQGNSA. The CDR3 spans 15 residues. DNA of the CDR3: TGTGCCAGCAGCCCCGTGGCGGCGAGCTCCTACGAGCAGTACTTC. This gives the protein CASSPVAASSYEQYF.

Note on this clonotype: The conserved phenylalanine or tryptophan normally closing the CDR3 is absent here, so this likely arose from a read error. This chain joins TRBV28 and TRBJ1-5; TRBD1 agrees at 8 bases. The CDR3 runs 15 residues. CDR1 and CDR2 from the germline V gene are MDHEN and SYDVKM. V trimming: 2 bases; J trimming: 5 bases; junction bases outside the gene matches: 5. The CDR3 is CASSLEDRVDQPQHS. The CDR3 DNA sequence: TGTGCCAGCAGTTTAGAGGACAGGGTCGATCAGCCCCAGCATTCT.

This clonotype was seen many times. The chain carries TRBV6-5 and TRBJ1-2; D is unclear. In germline, CDR1 is MNHEY, CDR2 SVGAGI. The CDR3 runs to 13 residues. The germline V and J ends were trimmed by 0 bases and 2 bases, with 4 bases remaining between them. Here the CDR3 reads CASSYSWNYGYTF. For the CDR3, the DNA is TGTGCCAGCAGTTACTCCTGGAACTATGGCTACACCTTC.

This clonotype was picked up many times. The V call is TRBV6-1, the J call TRBJ2-7; 7 nucleotides line up with TRBD1. V shed 3 bases and J 2 bases; nucleotides not matched to a gene: 7. The CDR3 sequence is 15 residues long. Per germline, CDR1 MNHNS and CDR2 SASEGT. The CDR3 nucleotides are TGTGCCAGCAGTGAGTTCCTGGGACAGACCTACGAGCAGTACTTC. Translation: CASSEFLGQTYEQYF.

This clonotype was found many times. The chain employs TRBV20-1 and TRBJ2-7; 10 bases map to TRBD2. With V trimmed by 3 bases and J by 1 base, 9 bases remained unmatched. CDR1 and CDR2 (germline): DFQATT, SNEGSKA (reference sequence). The CDR3 has 16 amino acids. The CDR3 DNA follows: TGCAGTGCTAGGGAAACGGGACTAGCGCCTTCCTACGAGCAGTACTTC. It yields the protein CSARETGLAPSYEQYF.

The table lists this clonotype with a few counts. This chain uses TRBV7-9 with TRBJ1-6; D is uncertain. Germline loops: CDR1 SEHNR, CDR2 FQNEAQ (reference sequence). V was clipped by 3 bases and J by 8 bases, with 8 bases between them. CDR3 length: 13 amino acids. This chain's CDR3 is CASSLGEDSPLHF. CDR3 in DNA: TGTGCCAGCAGCTTGGGCGAGGATTCACCCCTCCACTTT.

This clonotype has more than one count but fewer than ten. This chain links TRBV10-3 with TRBJ1-1; D is possibly TRBD1 (6 bases). The CDR3 contains 12 residues. Germline CDR1 and CDR2: ENHRY and SYGVKD. Trimming shortened V by 11 bases and J by 1 base, and 11 bases separated the two germline ends. In DNA, the CDR3 is TGTGCCTACAGACAGGAGAACACTGAAGCTTTCTTT. It encodes CAYRQENTEAFF.

The genes are TRBV19 and TRBJ2-7, with TRBD2 as a possible D gene (6 bases). The CDR3 extends over 14 amino acids. V was shortened by 6 bases and J by 0 bases, with 12 bases between the two germline ends. Germline CDR1 LNHDA, CDR2 SQIVND (reference sequence). CDR3 protein: CASSGGWGSYEQYF. The CDR3, as DNA: TGTGCCAGTAGCGGGGGATGGGGCTCCTACGAGCAGTACTTC.

The table lists this clonotype with a few counts. The V call is TRBV7-2, the J call TRBJ1-1; D possibly corresponds to TRBD1 (5 bases). The germline gives CDR1 SGHTA, CDR2 FQGNSA. V was trimmed by 1 base and J by 4 bases, leaving 10 bases between them. This CDR3 contains 14 residues. CDR3 region: CASSLVQGSTEAFF. The DNA of the CDR3 is TGTGCCAGCAGCTTAGTGCAGGGTAGCACTGAAGCTTTCTTT.

This clonotype was counted between two and nine times. V and J are TRBV30 and TRBJ1-6; unclear D gene. The CDR3 runs 14 residues. Germline CDR1 reads GTSNPN; CDR2 reads SVGIG (reference sequence). V was cut by 3 bases and J by 9 bases, with 15 bases left in between. CDR3 nucleotides: TGTGCCTGGAGAACTTTTGGAGGGTTTTCACCCCTCCACTTT. The encoded protein is CAWRTFGGFSPLHF. The full variable domain, rest sourced from reference TRBV30 and TRBJ1-6, is SQTIHQWPATLVQPVGSPLSLECTVEGTSNPNLYWYRQAAGRGLQLLFYSVGIGQISSEVPQNLSASRPQDRQFILSSKKLLLSDSGFYLCAWRTFGGFSPLHFGNGTRLTVT.

In the case of this clonotype: One junction end disagrees with the germline gene, perhaps due to a read error. The chain carries TRBV20-1 and TRBJ2-5; D is unresolved. The CDR3 covers 11 residues. Germline V gene data show CDR1 as DFQATT and CDR2 as SNEGSKA (reference sequence). In nucleotides, the CDR3 is TGCAGTGCTTCTACCTCCGGGTCCCTTGACTTC. Residues: CSASTSGSLDF.